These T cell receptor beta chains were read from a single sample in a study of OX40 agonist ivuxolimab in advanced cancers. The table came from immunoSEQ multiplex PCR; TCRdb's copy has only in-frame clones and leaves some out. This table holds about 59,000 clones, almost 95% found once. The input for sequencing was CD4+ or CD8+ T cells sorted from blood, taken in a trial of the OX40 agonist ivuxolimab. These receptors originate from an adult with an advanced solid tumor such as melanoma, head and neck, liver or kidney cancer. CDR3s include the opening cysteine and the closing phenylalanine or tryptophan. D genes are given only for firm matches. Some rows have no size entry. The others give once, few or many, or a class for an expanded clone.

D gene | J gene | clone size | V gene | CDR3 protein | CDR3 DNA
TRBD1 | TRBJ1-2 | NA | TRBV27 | CASSPDRGAEYGYTF | TGTGCCAGCAGTCCGGACAGGGGCGCGGAGTATGGCTACACCTTC
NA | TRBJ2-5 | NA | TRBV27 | CASSSWTDQETQYF | TGTGCCAGCAGTTCCTGGACAGACCAAGAGACCCAGTACTTC
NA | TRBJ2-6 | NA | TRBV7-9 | CASSFDGSGANVLTF | TGTGCCAGCAGCTTTGACGGATCTGGGGCCAACGTCCTGACTTTC
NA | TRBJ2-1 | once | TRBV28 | CASRRGTEYNEQFF | TGTGCCAGCCGGCGCGGGACAGAATACAATGAGCAGTTCTTC
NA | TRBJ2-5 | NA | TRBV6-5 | CASRESGEETQYF | TGTGCCAGCAGGGAAAGTGGTGAAGAGACCCAGTACTTC
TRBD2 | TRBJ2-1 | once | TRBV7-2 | CASSLVGVSGRLFYNEQFF | TGTGCCAGCAGCTTAGTTGGTGTTAGCGGGAGACTTTTCTACAATGAGCAGTTCTTC
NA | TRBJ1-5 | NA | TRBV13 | CASSSGQRRGGEPQHF | TGTGCCAGCAGCTCAGGACAGAGGAGAGGGGGAGAGCCCCAGCATTTT
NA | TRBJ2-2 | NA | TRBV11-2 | CASSIGMGGELFF | TGTGCCAGCAGCATAGGAATGGGCGGGGAGCTGTTTTTT
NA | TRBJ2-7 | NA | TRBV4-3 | CASSQTPGPGPEQYF | TGCGCCAGCAGCCAAACTCCGGGGCCAGGCCCCGAGCAGTACTTC
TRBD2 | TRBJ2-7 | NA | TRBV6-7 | CASSYRYGTSDTYEQYF | TGCGCCAGCAGTTACCGGTACGGGACTAGCGATACCTACGAGCAGTACTTC
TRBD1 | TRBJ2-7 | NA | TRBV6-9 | CASRNHPGQGDEQYF | TGTGCCAGCAGAAATCACCCGGGACAGGGGGACGAGCAGTACTTC
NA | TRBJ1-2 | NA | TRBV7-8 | CASSLAGSSYTF | TGTGCCAGCAGCTTAGCCGGTTCTAGCTACACCTTC
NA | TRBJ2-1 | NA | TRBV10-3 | CALGAYNEQFF | TGTGCCCTCGGAGCGTACAATGAGCAGTTCTTC
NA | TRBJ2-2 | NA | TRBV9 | CASSGGVWNWGTGELFF | TGTGCCAGCAGCGGAGGTGTGTGGAACTGGGGCACCGGGGAGCTGTTTTTT
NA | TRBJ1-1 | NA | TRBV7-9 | CASSSTTGVNTEAFF | TGTGCCAGCAGCTCTACTACAGGAGTGAACACTGAAGCTTTCTTT
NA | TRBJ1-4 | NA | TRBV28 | CASSLYWEKLFF | TGTGCCAGCAGTTTATATTGGGAAAAACTGTTTTTT
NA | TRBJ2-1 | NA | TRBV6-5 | CASSYAAVPYNEQFF | TGTGCCAGCAGTTACGCCGCGGTCCCCTACAATGAGCAGTTCTTC
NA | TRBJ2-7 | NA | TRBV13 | CASSTRTGPKDYEQYF | TGTGCCAGCAGCACACGAACAGGACCCAAGGACTACGAGCAGTACTTC
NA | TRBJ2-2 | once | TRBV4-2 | CASSQEGSTGELFF | TGTGCCAGCAGCCAAGAAGGGAGCACCGGGGAGCTGTTTTTT
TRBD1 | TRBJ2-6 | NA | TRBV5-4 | CASSWGQPTSGANVLTF | TGTGCCAGCAGCTGGGGACAGCCAACCTCTGGGGCCAACGTCCTGACTTTC
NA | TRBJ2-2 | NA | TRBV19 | CASSLTDPTGELFF | TGTGCCAGTAGTTTGACAGACCCTACCGGGGAGCTGTTTTTT
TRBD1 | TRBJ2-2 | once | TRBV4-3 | CASSLDGVGQGAAGELFF | TGCGCCAGCAGCCTTGATGGGGTGGGACAGGGGGCCGCCGGGGAGCTGTTTTTT